This T cell receptor (beta chain) is drawn from a study of CD8+CD57+ T cells in acquired aplastic anemia. Across the whole study: Recorded DNA amounts for sorted CD4+ and CD8+ cells had an average of about 3.5 ug.

Sequencing was done on patients that had shown CD8+CD57+ cell expansion by flow cytometry. Blood sampling was performed on the patients, and none of them had received therapy by then. The study, taken as a whole, reports: The CD8+ Simpson's diversity of patients and controls was not significantly different. The study identified about 30 CD8+ CDR3 sequences shared by patients and controls.

As regards this clonotype: Its antigen remains unidentified.

Genomic DNA acted as the template from which TCR beta VDJ combination and CDR3 sequence profiling were carried out. TCRdb passed the reads through MiXCR, listing each CDR3 protein once. Of some 92,000 distinct CDR3 sequences listed, about 63% were seen once; the top ten hold 65%. V lost 1 base to trimming and J lost 0 bases, with 12 bases between them. CDR1 is SGHAT and CDR2 is FQNNGV in the germline V gene. This CDR3 has 16 amino acids. The V call is TRBV11-2, the J call TRBJ1-2, with no clear D. This sequence was found in a human donor with aplastic anemia. The sequenced material came from sorted CD4+, CD8+, or CD8+CD57+ T cells (not recorded which) from PBMCs. The CDR3 protein is CASSLVWITTNYGYTF. DNA for the CDR3: TGTGCCAGCAGCTTAGTATGGATAACTACTAACTATGGCTACACCTTC.